This T cell receptor beta chain was sequenced during a study of cytomegalovirus exposure and HLA in healthy donors. Here immunoSEQ multiplex PCR was the method, and the copy in TCRdb shows in-frame clones only, minus some. The sample shows about 360,000 clones, around 86% of them seen only once. Germline CDR1 and CDR2: SGDLS and YYNGEE. The CDR3 is 12 residues long. Unmatched junction bases numbered 1, after V lost 4 bases and J lost 5 bases. The source is a woman younger than 30 in good health and CMV-seronegative. The sample consisted of PBMCs. The gene calls are TRBV9 and TRBJ2-5; 8 bases align to TRBD2. The CDR3 spells CASSPGGETQYF. The CDR3 coding sequence is TGTGCCAGCAGCCCGGGGGGGGAGACCCAGTACTTC.